These T cell receptor beta chains were read from a single sample in a study of blood T cell repertoires in COVID-19. Repertoires were generated with immunoSEQ multiplex PCR, while TCRdb's copy carries only in-frame clones and drops some. The sample carries fewer than 350,000 clones, approximately 91% recorded once. Sequenced input: PBMCs or T cells enriched from blood (not recorded which). The receptors come from a woman in her thirties or forties with acute COVID-19. CDR3s include the opening cysteine and the closing phenylalanine or tryptophan. The order of the fields is J gene, D gene, clone size, V gene, CDR3 DNA, CDR3 protein. A D gene is named only where the DNA matches it firmly. Only some rows state a clone size, as once, few, many or a class for expanded clones.

>TRBJ1-2|TRBD1|few|TRBV5-4
TGTGCCAGCAGGTGGGGACAGGATAACTATGGCTACACCTTC
CASRWGQDNYGYTF
>TRBJ1-6|-|few|TRBV19
TGTGCCAGTAGTAACACGGGAGGGAATAATTCACCCCTCCACTTT
CASSNTGGNNSPLHF
>TRBJ1-5|-|-|TRBV28
TGTGCCAGCAGTCCGACCGGGAGGAGGGTCAATCAGCCCCAGCATTTT
CASSPTGRRVNQPQHF
>TRBJ1-1|TRBD1|-|TRBV19
TGTGCCAGTAGTATAGGGGACAGGGACTCTGAAGCTTTCTTT
CASSIGDRDSEAFF
>TRBJ2-1|TRBD2|-|TRBV28
TGTGCCAGCAGTTGGGGGACTAGCGGGAGTTACAATGAGCAGTTCTTC
CASSWGTSGSYNEQFF
>TRBJ1-3|-|once|TRBV11-2
TGTGCCAGCAGCGCCAGGAAACCTGGAAACACCATATATTTT
CASSARKPGNTIYF
>TRBJ1-2|TRBD1|few|TRBV5-4
TGTGCCAGCAGGGGGACAGCCTATGGCTACACCTTC
CASRGTAYGYTF
>TRBJ2-5|-|-|TRBV5-5
TGTGCCAGCAGACTGGGCTCAACGGCGAGATCCCAAGAGACCCAGTACTTC
CASRLGSTARSQETQYF
>TRBJ1-4|TRBD1|-|TRBV13
TGTGCCAGCAGCCCTGGACAGGGGAGGCATAATGAAAAACTGTTTTTT
CASSPGQGRHNEKLFF
>TRBJ1-1|-|-|TRBV5-8
TGTGCCAGCAGCTTGGCCCGGCAGGGTGTGAACACTGAAGCTTTCTTT
CASSLARQGVNTEAFF
>TRBJ2-7|-|-|TRBV11-3
TGTGCCAGCAGCTTCGAAGGGGCCCATGATTACGAGCAGTACTTC
CASSFEGAHDYEQYF
>TRBJ2-7|TRBD1|-|TRBV7-8
TGTGCCAGCAGCTTAGCCGGGACAGGGGGCTACGAGCAGTACTTC
CASSLAGTGGYEQYF
>TRBJ2-3|TRBD2|-|TRBV5-1
TGCGCCAGCAGCTTGGTAGCGGGGGCAACCACAGATACGCAGTATTTT
CASSLVAGATTDTQYF
>TRBJ2-1|TRBD2|-|TRBV7-8
TGTGCCAGCAGCGTGCGGGAGGGCCCCTACAATGAGCAGTTCTTC
CASSVREGPYNEQFF
>TRBJ2-7|-|-|TRBV6-5
TGTGCCAGCAGCCCCTCGGACGGGAATTACGAGCAGTACTTC
CASSPSDGNYEQYF
>TRBJ2-2|-|-|TRBV7-3
TGTGCCAGCAGCTTCAGTCCCGGGGAGCTGTTTTTT
CASSFSPGELFF
>TRBJ2-7|-|-|TRBV5-8
TGTGCCAGCAGCTTGTCCCGACAATCCTACGAGCAGTACTTC
CASSLSRQSYEQYF
>TRBJ1-1|-|once|TRBV28
TGTGCCAGCATCCTCCCCCAGGGGATGGCTTTCTTT
CASILPQGMAFF
>TRBJ2-7|TRBD1|-|TRBV5-1
TGCGCCAGCAGCCCGGTCGGGACAGGTCCCTACGAGCAGTACTTC
CASSPVGTGPYEQYF
>TRBJ2-2|TRBD2|-|TRBV4-1
TGCGCCAGCAGCTCTGCTAGCGGGACGAACACCGGGGAGCTGTTTTTT
CASSSASGTNTGELFF
>TRBJ1-1|TRBD1|once|TRBV18
TGTGCCAGCTCACCAAGGACAGGGGTTACTGAAGCTTTCTTT
CASSPRTGVTEAFF
>TRBJ2-1|-|-|TRBV5-6
TGTGCCAGCAGTCGGGAGGGGGCCGCTTTGGATGAGCAGTTCTTC
CASSREGAALDEQFF